Listed here is a single T cell receptor beta chain. Its antigen is still unknown. No base-level quality is on record; no much larger clone is a single base apart. Systemically healthy Caucasian individuals from Russia, 35 to 50 in total and aged roughly 6 to 100 years, were included as donors. Each donor gave around 9.5 milliliters of peripheral blood, collected into EDTA-treated Vacutainer tubes. Ficoll-Paque density-gradient centrifugation was used to isolate PBMCs, with at least 6.5 million obtained per sample. Total RNA, at least 5 micrograms per sample, was extracted from PBMCs with Trizol reagent. Naive CD45RAhigh/CD27high T cell percentages were measured by flow cytometry on a PBMC aliquot from every donor. Receptor amplification or capture employed 5' RACE. Sequencing took place on an Illumina HiSeq 2500. A second roughly 6 to 11 cycle PCR used a sample-barcoded 5' primer and a J-beta primer mix. Each TCR beta cDNA molecule received a unique molecular identifier from a template-switch 5' adaptor carrying 12 random nucleotides. Each sample yielded at least 2.5 million CDR3-containing paired-end reads. First-strand cDNA synthesis was performed from all RNA using the Mint cDNA synthesis kit, with priming by a TRBC-specific oligonucleotide. All cDNA was treated with uracil-DNA glycosylase and then went through a first 18-cycle PCR with the universal primers M1SS and BC2_uni_R. Regarding the original processing steps: For normalization, 1 million high-quality reads were randomly selected from each sample, with every read carrying a distinct molecular identifier. Instead of being binned into consensus sequences, reads with shared molecular identifiers were discarded. MiTCR, with a Q25 quality threshold and the strictest error-elimination algorithm, was used for CDR3 identification, clonotype clustering and error correction. A nonparametric unseen species model with Euler transformation was used to estimate lower-bound total TCR beta diversity. Starting from the raw public reads, TCRdb applied fastp trimming at Q25, assembled clones with MiXCR and retained in-frame beta chains. Rows are combined by CDR3 protein, so each entry shows the most common genes and DNA. V and J calls and clone size were set by TCRdb, not the authors. The sample includes 710,000 or so distinct CDR3 sequences, with 20% to 25% observed a single time. Around 22% of the sample goes to the ten largest clones.

The source of the sample is a study of blood T cells in healthy people across ages (dated by TCRdb to between 2015 and 2017). Some background on the complete study: In model experiments, template switching captured about one uniquely barcoded TCR beta cDNA molecule for every two T cells. Using deep sequencing normalized with unique cDNA molecular identifiers, the study measured how TCR beta repertoire diversity changes with age. The donors were split into four age groups: young (average 16 years), middle-aged (roughly 42), aged (62) and long-lived (approximately 80). To avoid experimental bias, donors of different ages were randomly spread across the sequencing lanes. The study analyzed two additional independent replicas of 1 million unique cDNA reads from the same blood draw for two donors, one aged 18 to 30 and one aged 80 or older.

Findings and caveats that apply to the study as a whole: The percentage of naive T cells measured by flow cytometry correlated strongly with observed TCR beta diversity. Compared with the aged group, the long-lived group had more naive CD4+ T cells, fewer expanded clones and increased TCR diversity, suggesting age selection. Estimates of total diversity based on one million sequenced T cells were regarded as lower bounds and as underestimates. Because donor CMV infection status was unknown, age-related changes in expanded clonotypes were potentially confounded. As age increased, observed TCR beta diversity per million T cells dropped in a roughly linear way, and a significant reduction was already evident by age about 40. Conclusive comparison of naive and antigen-experienced compartments was prevented by the profiling of bulk unsorted PBMCs.

The sequenced material came from blood. This TCR was sampled from a man aged 65-85 years in good health.

The encoded CDR3 is CASSLQGANIQYF. The bases read TGTGCCAGCAGTTTACAGGGGGCGAACATTCAGTACTTC. The V and J genes are TRBV28 and TRBJ2-4, with 8 middle bases fitting TRBD1. V is pruned by 2 bases and J by 7 bases, leaving 1 base of the junction without a gene match. Taken from cysteine to phenylalanine, the CDR3 has 13 residues. CDR3 DNA is the only sequence kept; it has 39 bases, read in frame from the first base. As encoded in the germline V gene, CDR1 is MDHEN while CDR2 is SYDVKM.